The rows below give T cell receptor beta chains drawn from one sample of a study of somatic mutations in cytotoxic T cells in rheumatoid arthritis. Using immunoSEQ multiplex PCR, the repertoire was profiled, and TCRdb retains in-frame clones only, with some absent. This table has 20,000 to 25,000 clones, just under 80% appearing once. The sample taken for sequencing was CD8+ T cells sorted from blood. The receptors were gathered from an adult with rheumatoid arthritis. CDR3s include the opening cysteine and the closing phenylalanine or tryptophan. Fields, in order: clone size, D gene, J gene, V gene, CDR3 DNA, CDR3 protein. D genes are given only for firm matches. Clone size is given for some rows only: seen once, a few or many times, or a class if the clone is expanded.

abundance: -; d_gene: TRBD1; j_gene: TRBJ1-3; v_gene: TRBV5-4; CDR3nt: TGTGCCAGCAGCAGGGACAGGGGGCCCTCTGGAAACACCATATATTTT; CDR3aa: CASSRDRGPSGNTIYF
abundance: -; d_gene: -; j_gene: TRBJ2-2; v_gene: TRBV6-5; CDR3nt: TGTGCCAGCAGTTACTCCACAGCGAACACCGGGGAGCTGTTTTTT; CDR3aa: CASSYSTANTGELFF
abundance: -; d_gene: -; j_gene: TRBJ2-3; v_gene: TRBV10-3; CDR3nt: TGTGCCATCAGTGACCCGGAGGGTAGGGAAACAGATACGCAGTATTTT; CDR3aa: CAISDPEGRETDTQYF
abundance: -; d_gene: -; j_gene: TRBJ2-1; v_gene: TRBV14; CDR3nt: TGTGCCAGCAGCCAAGTGGGCGAGGGGCAGTTCTTC; CDR3aa: CASSQVGEGQFF
abundance: -; d_gene: -; j_gene: TRBJ2-1; v_gene: TRBV27; CDR3nt: TGTGCCAGCGGCTCCTCGCTCCCTATATACAATGAGCAGTTCTTC; CDR3aa: CASGSSLPIYNEQFF
abundance: few; d_gene: -; j_gene: TRBJ1-6; v_gene: TRBV4-2; CDR3nt: TGTGCCAGCAGCCTCGTGGAGGGTTGGGGTAATTCACCCCTCCACTTT; CDR3aa: CASSLVEGWGNSPLHF
abundance: -; d_gene: TRBD2; j_gene: TRBJ2-5; v_gene: TRBV2; CDR3nt: TGTGCCGCGGGGACTAGCGGGGGGAAAGAGACCCAGTACTTC; CDR3aa: CAAGTSGGKETQYF
abundance: -; d_gene: -; j_gene: TRBJ2-1; v_gene: TRBV2; CDR3nt: TGTGCCAGCAGTGAGATCCCGGGGGGCTTACCTAATGAGCAGTTCTTC; CDR3aa: CASSEIPGGLPNEQFF
abundance: -; d_gene: -; j_gene: TRBJ1-2; v_gene: TRBV5-4; CDR3nt: TGTGCCAGCAGCTACAGCTATGGCTACACCTTC; CDR3aa: CASSYSYGYTF
abundance: -; d_gene: -; j_gene: TRBJ2-3; v_gene: TRBV29-1; CDR3nt: TGCAGCGTCAATGGGGGGCTCCTTAGCACAGATACGCAGTATTTT; CDR3aa: CSVNGGLLSTDTQYF
abundance: -; d_gene: -; j_gene: TRBJ2-7; v_gene: TRBV7-9; CDR3nt: TGTGCCAGCAGTCAAAGTCCCAAGCAGGAGCAGTACTTC; CDR3aa: CASSQSPKQEQYF
abundance: few; d_gene: TRBD1; j_gene: TRBJ2-3; v_gene: TRBV27; CDR3nt: TGTGCCAGCAGTCCATCGACAGGGGGGACAGATACGCAGTATTTT; CDR3aa: CASSPSTGGTDTQYF
abundance: -; d_gene: TRBD2; j_gene: TRBJ2-7; v_gene: TRBV11-2; CDR3nt: TGTGCCAGCAGCTTAGAGAGTGGACTAGCGGGTACCTACGAGCAGTACTTC; CDR3aa: CASSLESGLAGTYEQYF
abundance: -; d_gene: TRBD1; j_gene: TRBJ2-1; v_gene: TRBV6-1; CDR3nt: TGTGCCAGCAGTGAATTGGAGACAGGGATATACAATGAGCAGTTCTTC; CDR3aa: CASSELETGIYNEQFF
abundance: -; d_gene: TRBD2; j_gene: TRBJ2-1; v_gene: TRBV12-5; CDR3nt: TGTGCTAGTGGTAGGGCTAGCGGCAATGAGCAGTTCTTC; CDR3aa: CASGRASGNEQFF
abundance: -; d_gene: -; j_gene: TRBJ2-7; v_gene: TRBV18; CDR3nt: TGTGCCAGCTCACCACCCGTGGGAAACGAGCAGTACTTC; CDR3aa: CASSPPVGNEQYF
abundance: once; d_gene: -; j_gene: TRBJ1-5; v_gene: TRBV25-1; CDR3nt: TGTGCCAGCAGTCATTCCAGGGCTAATCAGCCCCAGCATTTT; CDR3aa: CASSHSRANQPQHF
abundance: -; d_gene: -; j_gene: TRBJ2-7; v_gene: TRBV10-3; CDR3nt: TGTGCCATCAGTGCCACAGACAGGAGCTCCTACGAGCAGTACTTC; CDR3aa: CAISATDRSSYEQYF
abundance: -; d_gene: -; j_gene: TRBJ1-3; v_gene: TRBV28; CDR3nt: TGTGCCAGCAGTTTGGGGCAGGACTCTGGAAACACCATATATTTT; CDR3aa: CASSLGQDSGNTIYF
abundance: -; d_gene: -; j_gene: TRBJ2-7; v_gene: TRBV4-1; CDR3nt: TGCGCCAGCAGCCAAGTTTTCGGGGATTCCTACGAGCAGTACTTC; CDR3aa: CASSQVFGDSYEQYF
abundance: -; d_gene: TRBD2; j_gene: TRBJ2-1; v_gene: TRBV19; CDR3nt: TGTGCCAGTAGAAAAACTCGGACTAGCGGTTACAATGAGCAGTTCTTC; CDR3aa: CASRKTRTSGYNEQFF
abundance: -; d_gene: -; j_gene: TRBJ2-3; v_gene: TRBV19; CDR3nt: TGTGCCAGTAGTCCTAAATTCTCTAGCACAGATACGCAGTATTTT; CDR3aa: CASSPKFSSTDTQYF
abundance: -; d_gene: -; j_gene: TRBJ1-4; v_gene: TRBV15; CDR3nt: TGTGCCACCAGCAGAGATCGCAGGGACAATGAAAAACTGTTTTTT; CDR3aa: CATSRDRRDNEKLFF
abundance: -; d_gene: -; j_gene: TRBJ2-1; v_gene: TRBV9; CDR3nt: TGTGCCAGCAGCGTCTTCGAGGGAACTTACAATGAGCAGTTCTTC; CDR3aa: CASSVFEGTYNEQFF
abundance: -; d_gene: -; j_gene: TRBJ1-1; v_gene: TRBV6-1; CDR3nt: TGTGCCAGCAGTCATAGGTGGGAGAACACTGAAGCTTTCTTT; CDR3aa: CASSHRWENTEAFF
abundance: -; d_gene: TRBD1; j_gene: TRBJ1-1; v_gene: TRBV27; CDR3nt: TGTGCCAGCAGCCCTCCGGGACAGCGGACCACTGAAGCTTTCTTT; CDR3aa: CASSPPGQRTTEAFF
abundance: -; d_gene: -; j_gene: TRBJ2-5; v_gene: TRBV6-5; CDR3nt: TGTGCCAGCAGTTCAGACAGGGAGGATCAAGAGACCCAGTACTTC; CDR3aa: CASSSDREDQETQYF
abundance: -; d_gene: -; j_gene: TRBJ1-1; v_gene: TRBV30; CDR3nt: TGTGCCTGGAGTGTGAAGGACGCGCAGGGGTCAGGTCATATGAACACTGAAGCTTTCTTT; CDR3aa: CAWSVKDAQGSGHMNTEAFF
abundance: -; d_gene: -; j_gene: TRBJ1-4; v_gene: TRBV6-5; CDR3nt: TGTGCCAGCAGTTCAACGACAGCGAATGAAAAACTGTTTTTT; CDR3aa: CASSSTTANEKLFF
abundance: -; d_gene: -; j_gene: TRBJ1-2; v_gene: TRBV7-8; CDR3nt: TGTGCCAGCAGTCCCGGGGGCTTCTATGGCTACACCTTC; CDR3aa: CASSPGGFYGYTF
abundance: -; d_gene: -; j_gene: TRBJ1-2; v_gene: TRBV27; CDR3nt: TGTGCCAGCAGTTTCACCCCGGGGGGAGGCTACACCTTC; CDR3aa: CASSFTPGGGYTF
abundance: -; d_gene: -; j_gene: TRBJ2-7; v_gene: TRBV7-8; CDR3nt: TGTGCCAGCAGCCTGGCACTCTCCTACGAGCAGTACTTC; CDR3aa: CASSLALSYEQYF
abundance: -; d_gene: -; j_gene: TRBJ2-7; v_gene: TRBV4-3; CDR3nt: TGCGCCAGCAGCCAAGATCAAGGCGGCTACGAGCAGTACTTC; CDR3aa: CASSQDQGGYEQYF